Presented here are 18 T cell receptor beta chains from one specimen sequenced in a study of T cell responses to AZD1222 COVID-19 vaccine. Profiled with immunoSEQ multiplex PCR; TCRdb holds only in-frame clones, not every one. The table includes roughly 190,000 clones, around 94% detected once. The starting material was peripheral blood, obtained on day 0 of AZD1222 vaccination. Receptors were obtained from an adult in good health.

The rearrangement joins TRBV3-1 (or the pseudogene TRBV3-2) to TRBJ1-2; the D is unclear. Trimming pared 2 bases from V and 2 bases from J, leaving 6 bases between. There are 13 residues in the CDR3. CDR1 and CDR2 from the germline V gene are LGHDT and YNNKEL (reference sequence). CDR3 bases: TGTGCCAGCAGCCAACTGGGGAACTATGGCTACACCTTC. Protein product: CASSQLGNYGYTF.

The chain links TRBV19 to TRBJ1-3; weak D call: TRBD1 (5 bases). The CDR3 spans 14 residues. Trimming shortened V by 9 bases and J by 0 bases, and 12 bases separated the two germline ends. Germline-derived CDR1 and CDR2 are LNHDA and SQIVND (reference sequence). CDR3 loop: CASGGDHSGNTIYF. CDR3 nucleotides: TGTGCCAGCGGAGGGGATCACTCTGGAAACACCATATATTTT.

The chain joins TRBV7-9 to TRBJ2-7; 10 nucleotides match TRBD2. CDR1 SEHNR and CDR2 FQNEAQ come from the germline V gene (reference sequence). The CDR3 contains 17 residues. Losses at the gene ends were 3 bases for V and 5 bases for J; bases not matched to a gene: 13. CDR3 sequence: CASSFTTSGDLVDEQYF. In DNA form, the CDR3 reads TGTGCCAGCAGCTTTACAACTAGCGGGGACCTCGTCGACGAGCAGTACTTC.

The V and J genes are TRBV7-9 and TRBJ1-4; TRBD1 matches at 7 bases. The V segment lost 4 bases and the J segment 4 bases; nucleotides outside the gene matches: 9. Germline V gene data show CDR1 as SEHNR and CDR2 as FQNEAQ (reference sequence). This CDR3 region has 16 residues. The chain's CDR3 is CASSSAPGTVNEKLFF. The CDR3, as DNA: TGTGCCAGCAGCTCCGCCCCCGGGACAGTTAATGAAAAACTGTTTTTT. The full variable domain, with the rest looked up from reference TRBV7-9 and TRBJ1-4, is DTGVSQNPRHKITKRGQNVTFRCDPISEHNRLYWYRQTLGQGPEFLTYFQNEAQLEKSRLLSDRFSAERPKGSFSTLEIQRTEQGDSAMYLCASSSAPGTVNEKLFFGSGTQLSVL.

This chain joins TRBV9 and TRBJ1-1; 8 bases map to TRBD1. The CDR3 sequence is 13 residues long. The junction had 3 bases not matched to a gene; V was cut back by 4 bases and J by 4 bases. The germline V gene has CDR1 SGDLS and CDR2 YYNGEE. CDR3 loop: CASSSTGGTEAFF. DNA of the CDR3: TGTGCCAGCAGCTCTACAGGGGGCACTGAAGCTTTCTTT.

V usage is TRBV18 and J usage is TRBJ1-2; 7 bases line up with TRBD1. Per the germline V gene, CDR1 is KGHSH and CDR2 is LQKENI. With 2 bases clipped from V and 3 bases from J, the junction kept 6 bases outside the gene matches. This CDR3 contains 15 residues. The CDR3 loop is CASSPGGQGDYGYTF. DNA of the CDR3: TGTGCCAGCTCACCAGGCGGTCAGGGGGACTATGGCTACACCTTC.

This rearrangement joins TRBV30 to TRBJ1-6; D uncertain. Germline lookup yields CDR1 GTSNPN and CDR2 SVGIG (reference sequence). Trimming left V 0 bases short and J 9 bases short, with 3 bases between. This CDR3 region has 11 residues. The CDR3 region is CAWSVRSPLHF. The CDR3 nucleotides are TGTGCCTGGAGTGTACGTTCACCCCTCCACTTT.

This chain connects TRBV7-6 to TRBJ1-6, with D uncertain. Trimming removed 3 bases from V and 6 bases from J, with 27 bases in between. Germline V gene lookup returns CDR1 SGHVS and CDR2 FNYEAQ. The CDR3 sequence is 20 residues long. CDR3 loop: CASSFVSPYLYWLPNSPLHF. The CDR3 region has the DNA TGTGCCAGCAGCTTTGTCTCCCCCTACCTTTACTGGCTTCCTAATTCACCCCTCCACTTT.

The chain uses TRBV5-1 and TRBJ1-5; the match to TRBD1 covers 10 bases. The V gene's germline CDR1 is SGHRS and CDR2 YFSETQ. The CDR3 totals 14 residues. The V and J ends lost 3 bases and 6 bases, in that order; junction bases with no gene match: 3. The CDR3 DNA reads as TGCGCCAGCAGCTCGACAGGGGGCGGTCAGCCCCAGCATTTT. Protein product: CASSSTGGGQPQHF.

The CDR3 DNA sequence: TGCGCCAGCAGCTCGGAATCCGGTAGGGCACCCCTCCACTTT. As protein: CASSSESGRAPLHF. This chain connects TRBV5-1 to TRBJ1-6; D is ambiguous. Trimming removed 3 bases from V and 11 bases from J, with 15 bases in between. This CDR3 is 14 amino acids long. Germline lookup yields CDR1 SGHRS and CDR2 YFSETQ.

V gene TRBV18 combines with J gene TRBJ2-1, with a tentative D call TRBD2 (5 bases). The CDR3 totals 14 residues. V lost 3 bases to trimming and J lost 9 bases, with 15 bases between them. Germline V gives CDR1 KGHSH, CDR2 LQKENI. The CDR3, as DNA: TGTGCCAGCTCACCGGCGGCCCCGGGGAGTGAGCAGTTCTTC. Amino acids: CASSPAAPGSEQFF.

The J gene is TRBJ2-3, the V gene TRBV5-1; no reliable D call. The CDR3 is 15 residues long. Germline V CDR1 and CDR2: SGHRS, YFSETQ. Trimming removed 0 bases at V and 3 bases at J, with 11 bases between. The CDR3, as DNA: TGCGCCAGCAGCTTGGACGACACCGGGACAGATACGCAGTATTTT. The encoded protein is CASSLDDTGTDTQYF.

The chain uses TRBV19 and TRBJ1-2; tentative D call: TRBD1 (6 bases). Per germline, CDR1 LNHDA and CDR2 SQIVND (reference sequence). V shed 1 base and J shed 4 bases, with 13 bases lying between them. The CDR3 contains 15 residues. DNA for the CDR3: TGTGCCAGTAGTATAGCGGGGCAGGGGACCTATGGCTACACCTTC. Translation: CASSIAGQGTYGYTF.

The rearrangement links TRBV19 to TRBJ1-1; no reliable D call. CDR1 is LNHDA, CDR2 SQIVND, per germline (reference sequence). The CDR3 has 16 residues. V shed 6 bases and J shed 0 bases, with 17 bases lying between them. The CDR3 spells CASRPWAGTLNTEAFF. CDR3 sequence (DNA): TGTGCCAGTAGGCCCTGGGCAGGAACCTTGAACACTGAAGCTTTCTTT.

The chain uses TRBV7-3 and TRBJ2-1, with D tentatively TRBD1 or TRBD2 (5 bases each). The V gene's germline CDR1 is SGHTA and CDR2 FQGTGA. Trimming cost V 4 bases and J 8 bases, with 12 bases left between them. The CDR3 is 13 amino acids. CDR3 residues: CASSSSPGHEQFF. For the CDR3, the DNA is TGTGCCAGCAGCTCCAGTCCGGGGCATGAGCAGTTCTTC. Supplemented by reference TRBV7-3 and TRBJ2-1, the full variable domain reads GAGVSQTPSNKVTEKGKYVELRCDPISGHTALYWYRQSLGQGPEFLIYFQGTGAADDSGLPNDRFFAVRPEGSVSTLKIQRTERGDSAVYLCASSSSPGHEQFFGPGTRLTVL.

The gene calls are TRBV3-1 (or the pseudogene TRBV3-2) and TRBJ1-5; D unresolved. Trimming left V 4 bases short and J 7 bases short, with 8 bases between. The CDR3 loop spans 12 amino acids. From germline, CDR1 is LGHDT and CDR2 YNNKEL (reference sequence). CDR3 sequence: CASSRVGQPQHF. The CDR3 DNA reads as TGTGCCAGCAGCCGTGTGGGCCAGCCCCAGCATTTT.

The CDR3 here is CASSPGGREGEQYF. The CDR3 DNA sequence: TGCGCCAGCAGTCCAGGCGGGCGGGAAGGCGAGCAGTACTTC. The rearrangement joins TRBV10-1 to TRBJ2-7; weak D call: TRBD2 (6 bases). The germline gives CDR1 WNHNN, CDR2 SYGVQD (reference sequence). The CDR3 is 14 amino acids. Trimming stripped 5 bases from V and 6 bases from J, with 17 bases between.

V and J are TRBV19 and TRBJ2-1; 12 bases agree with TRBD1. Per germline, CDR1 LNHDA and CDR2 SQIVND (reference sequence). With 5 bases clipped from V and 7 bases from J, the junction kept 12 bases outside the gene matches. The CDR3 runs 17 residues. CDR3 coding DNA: TGTGCCAGTAGTGTCTCACCGGGACAGGGGGCGAGGAATGAGCAGTTCTTC. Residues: CASSVSPGQGARNEQFF.